The T cell receptor beta chain described here comes from a study of CD8+ T cells in alopecia areata. Described treatment: oral pan-JAK inhibitor, 5-10 mg twice daily. Germline CDR1 reads PRHDT; CDR2 reads FYEKMQ (reference sequence). This CDR3 region has 15 residues. V was trimmed by 0 bases and J by 4 bases, leaving 7 bases between them. Extracted RNA was reverse transcribed, and the resulting cDNA served as sequencing template. TCRdb's copy holds only in-frame clones and misses some; the assay was immunoSEQ multiplex PCR. This repertoire shows 95,000 to 110,000 clones, around 83% found once; its top ten account for around 25%.

This chain connects TRBV13 to TRBJ2-6; D not resolved. This sample comprised CD8+ T cells sorted from blood, obtained at week 24, from a patient treated with tofacitinib. This TCR was recovered from a human donor with alopecia areata. The CDR3 sequence: CASSLGAWGANVLTF. The DNA of the CDR3 is TGTGCCAGCAGCTTAGGGGCGTGGGGGGCCAACGTCCTGACTTTC.